This T cell receptor (beta chain) emerged from a study of spatial heterogeneity in lung cancer. Study observations and caveats: Circulating ubiquitous expanded tumor TCRs were observed more frequently at resection than at follow-up.

Time point reported: sample taken at primary tumor resection. TCRs were sequenced from unsorted whole RNA of tumor, nontumor lung or PBMC. 72 TRACERx patients with early, untreated non-small cell lung cancer donated samples. This clonotype was seen repeatedly, ten times or more. Antigen: not known. TCRdb ran MiXCR on the 5' RACE reads and lists one entry per CDR3 protein. Of about 23,000 distinct CDR3 sequences in the sample, roughly 4.5% were seen once. Germline-derived CDR1 and CDR2 are LGHDT and YNNKEL (reference sequence). J lost 1 base, V lost 0 bases, and 4 bases had no gene match. The CDR3 sequence is 18 residues long.

This receptor was identified in a male donor with early-stage non-small cell lung cancer. The sequenced sample was PBMCs, obtained at surgery. The V gene is TRBV3-1, the J gene TRBJ2-2; 11 bases are a match to TRBD2. The CDR3 nucleotides read TGTGCCAGCAGCCAAGAAACTAGCGGGAGCCAGAACACCGGGGAGCTGTTTTTT. Translation gives CASSQETSGSQNTGELFF.